This TCR beta chain was captured by sequencing in a study of blood T cell repertoires in COVID-19. As for the study in general: The United States, Italy and Spain were the sources of the acute and convalescent COVID-19 samples. T cells, B-cell-depleted T cells, or PBMCs supplied cDNA or gDNA.

Authors' data handling: Amplified reference gene primers provided the basis for estimating nucleated cell counts. Measured with immunoSEQ multiplex PCR; TCRdb has only the in-frame clones, and not every one. That table supplies the V and J calls and clone size; D and trimming were determined from the DNA. The sample holds over 70,000 clones, 76% seen once. Germline V gives CDR1 SGHKS, CDR2 YYEKEE (reference sequence). Germline trimming cut 4 bases from V and 4 bases from J; bases unmatched to any gene: 18. The CDR3 sequence is 18 residues long. The chain links TRBV5-5 to TRBJ2-5, with 8 bases that match TRBD2. The sequencing sample was made of peripheral blood. This clonotype was obtained from a man aged 70-80 years with active or convalescent COVID-19. The CDR3 loop reads CASSRDYAGGLGSETQYF. The CDR3 region has the DNA TGTGCCAGCAGCCGTGACTATGCGGGGGGCCTAGGTTCAGAGACCCAGTACTTC.